The 11 T cell receptor beta chains listed next were all sequenced from one sample in a study of blood T cell repertoires in COVID-19. Produced via immunoSEQ multiplex PCR; TCRdb's table is partial and in-frame only. The sample records around 330,000 clones, approximately 89% being singletons. Sequencing was performed on peripheral blood. The receptors were sampled from a woman in her 30s with COVID-19, enrolled during active disease.

The table lists this clone with a count of one. This chain uses TRBV12-3 or TRBV12-4 with TRBJ1-1, with D hard to call. This CDR3 has 12 amino acids. The V end lost 4 bases, the J end lost 3 bases, and 6 bases lay between the germline ends. This CDR3 is CASSSPDTEAFF. The CDR3 DNA sequence: TGTGCCAGCAGTTCCCCCGACACTGAAGCTTTCTTT.

The chain links TRBV11-1 to TRBJ2-5; 8 nucleotides line up with TRBD2. The V gene end was trimmed by 5 bases and the J gene end by 5 bases; junction bases not matched to a gene: 10. The CDR3 consists of 15 residues. The germline V gene encodes CDR1 SGHAT and CDR2 FQDESV (reference sequence). CDR3 sequence reads: CASSTGGTRRETQYF. CDR3 nucleotides: TGTGCCAGCAGCACCGGGGGGACTAGGAGGGAGACCCAGTACTTC.

The chain combines TRBV15 with TRBJ2-7; D is possibly TRBD1 (5 bases). Germline V CDR1 and CDR2: LNHNV, YYDKDF (reference sequence). This CDR3 is 13 amino acids long. Between the trimmed V and J ends, which lost 3 bases and 4 bases, there was a span of 10 bases. This CDR3 reads CATSRDTSYEQYF. CDR3 in DNA: TGTGCCACCAGCAGGGACACCTCTTACGAGCAGTACTTC. The variable domain in full, with the rest retrieved from reference TRBV15 and TRBJ2-7, is DAMVIQNPRYQVTQFGKPVTLSCSQTLNHNVMYWYQQKSSQAPKLLFHYYDKDFNNEADTPDNFQSRRPNTSFCFLDIRSPGLGDTAMYLCATSRDTSYEQYFGPGTRLTVT.

This chain joins TRBV27 and TRBJ2-5; 8 bases are a match to TRBD2. Germline CDR1 reads MNHEY; CDR2 reads SMNVEV (reference sequence). The CDR3 runs to 17 residues. The V segment lost 3 bases and the J segment 1 base; nucleotides outside the gene matches: 10. CDR3 nucleotide sequence: TGTGCCAGCAGTTTGGCTAGCGGGCACCCGTCCCAAGAGACCCAGTACTTC. Translated, it gives CASSLASGHPSQETQYF.

The V call is TRBV4-3, the J call TRBJ1-2, with TRBD1 identical over 7 bases. Trimming removed 2 bases from V and 4 bases from J; junction bases left unmatched: 7. CDR1 and CDR2 (germline): LGHNA, YSLEER. This CDR3 contains 15 residues. This chain's CDR3 is CASSQNDRARYGYTF. The CDR3 coding sequence is TGCGCCAGCAGCCAAAACGACAGGGCCCGCTATGGCTACACCTTC.

This rearrangement joins TRBV7-3 to TRBJ1-5; D unresolved. Trimming took 1 base from V and 9 from J, leaving 10 bases between them. This CDR3 is 13 amino acids long. Germline V gives CDR1 SGHTA, CDR2 FQGTGA. The CDR3 DNA reads as TGTGCCAGCAGCTTAAATCCAGAATCGCCCCAGCATTTT. Protein: CASSLNPESPQHF.

The CDR3 loop reads CAISKPPVTDTQYF. CDR3 in DNA: TGTGCCATCAGCAAGCCCCCCGTCACAGATACGCAGTATTTT. This rearrangement joins TRBV10-3 to TRBJ2-3; unclear D gene. The germline V gene encodes CDR1 ENHRY and CDR2 SYGVKD. The CDR3 sequence is 14 residues long. Trimming removed 6 bases from V and 2 bases from J, with 12 bases in between.

The chain carries TRBV10-3 and TRBJ2-3; 8 bases are a match to TRBD1. This CDR3 contains 16 residues. The V segment lost 2 bases and the J segment 0 bases; nucleotides outside the gene matches: 4. Germline values: CDR1 ENHRY, CDR2 SYGVKD. In nucleotides, the CDR3 is TGTGCCATCAGTGAGAGGGCAGGGGGCAGCACAGATACGCAGTATTTT. Its translation is CAISERAGGSTDTQYF.

The table lists this clone with a count of one. The chain carries TRBV9 and TRBJ1-2; D is unclear. CDR1 is SGDLS, CDR2 YYNGEE, per germline. There are 15 residues in the CDR3. V dropped 0 bases and J dropped 4 bases, with 13 bases sitting between them. The CDR3 protein is CASSVAGVPFYGYTF. In DNA, the CDR3 is TGTGCCAGCAGCGTAGCGGGAGTACCGTTCTATGGCTACACCTTC.

This chain connects TRBV5-1 to TRBJ2-7, with D possibly TRBD2 on 7 matching bases. The V end lost 9 bases, the J end lost 6 bases, and 10 bases lay between the germline ends. The CDR3 has 10 residues. Germline assignment: CDR1 SGHRS and CDR2 YFSETQ. The CDR3 DNA reads TGCGCCAACAGGGAGGGCGAGCAGTACGTC. Translated: CANREGEQYV.

This chain connects TRBV7-9 to TRBJ1-1; 7 bases agree with TRBD1. Trimming cost V 4 bases and J 0 bases; bases outside gene matches: 5. There are 15 residues in the CDR3. Germline V lookup: CDR1 SEHNR, CDR2 FQNEAQ (reference sequence). Written as DNA, the CDR3 is TGTGCCAGCAGCTCATACGACAGGGTGAACACTGAAGCTTTCTTT. Amino acid sequence: CASSSYDRVNTEAFF.